This T cell receptor beta chain was obtained from a study of cytomegalovirus exposure and HLA in healthy donors. Primers: 60 Vbeta forward and 13 Jbeta reverse. Measured with immunoSEQ multiplex PCR; TCRdb has only the in-frame clones, and not every one. The sample has 170,000 or so clones; around 80% are singletons. This CDR3 comprises 17 residues. V shed 7 bases, J shed 2 bases, and the junction held 16 bases outside the gene matches. Looked up from germline, CDR1 is MGHRA and CDR2 is YSYEKL. Sequenced: PBMCs. This receptor was taken from a woman between 45 and 60 years old in good health and CMV-seropositive. The chain is built from TRBV4-1 and TRBJ1-2, with TRBD1 identical over 7 bases. CDR3 protein: CASTKTLRDSMNYGYTF. In DNA, the CDR3 is TGCGCCAGCACCAAAACGCTAAGGGACAGTATGAACTATGGCTACACCTTC.